These T cell receptor beta chains were read from a single sample in a study of blood T cells in healthy people across ages. MiXCR, run by TCRdb on the 5' RACE reads, gives a single entry per CDR3 protein. This sample has about 1.8 million distinct CDR3 sequences, with around half found just once. Sequenced: blood. The source is a woman in her forties in good health. Both conserved end residues are part of each CDR3. A row's size may be missing; if present it is once, few, many or a size class.

CDR3aa: CSVEDPLKSGAFF
v_gene: TRBV29-1
abundance: .

CDR3aa: CASSLEEGGSYEQYF
v_gene: TRBV7-2
abundance: .

CDR3aa: CASSRGLAGATDTQYF
v_gene: TRBV4-2
abundance: few

CDR3aa: CAIRGGTGNSPLHF
v_gene: TRBV10-3
abundance: .

CDR3aa: CSASASGDNEQFF
v_gene: TRBV20-1
abundance: .

CDR3aa: CASSVVTGGELFF
v_gene: TRBV9
abundance: few

CDR3aa: CSVEDRDRGLGGYTF
v_gene: TRBV29-1
abundance: .

CDR3aa: CASSVDPGTSWYTDTQYF
v_gene: TRBV9
abundance: .

CDR3aa: CASSLEQGPTEQYF
v_gene: TRBV5-1
abundance: .

CDR3aa: CASSLRGGGVSPLHF
v_gene: TRBV28
abundance: .

CDR3aa: CSARDTLGLAGEWQYF
v_gene: TRBV20-1
abundance: .

CDR3aa: CASSLQGARGNSYEQYF
v_gene: TRBV28
abundance: .

CDR3aa: CASSSWDRRGYGYTF
v_gene: TRBV11-2
abundance: few

CDR3aa: CASSLGGGAEGYGYTF
v_gene: TRBV7-9
abundance: .

CDR3aa: CASSQDGWVNEQFF
v_gene: TRBV4-3
abundance: few

CDR3aa: CASSIEGLRDTQYF
v_gene: TRBV7-8
abundance: .

CDR3aa: CASSRTDANEQFF
v_gene: TRBV7-9
abundance: few

CDR3aa: CSARLRGGLETQYF
v_gene: TRBV20-1
abundance: .

CDR3aa: CASSSSLITGTSLTDTQYF
v_gene: TRBV28
abundance: few

CDR3aa: CASSPSLAQVETQYF
v_gene: TRBV6-5
abundance: .

CDR3aa: CATSNTRGSYGYTF
v_gene: TRBV10-2
abundance: .

CDR3aa: CASSLGDSPVGEQYF
v_gene: TRBV27
abundance: few

CDR3aa: CASTLGGGNIQYF
v_gene: TRBV6-6
abundance: few

CDR3aa: CASSKGTGGPYEQYF
v_gene: TRBV6-2/TRBV6-3
abundance: .

CDR3aa: CASSFNRDRAVDTQYF
v_gene: TRBV5-1
abundance: few

CDR3aa: CASRASLSQYF
v_gene: TRBV11-2
abundance: .

CDR3aa: CAAGKARLADYYEQYF
v_gene: TRBV5-1
abundance: .

CDR3aa: CATSGTGMNQPQHF
v_gene: TRBV15
abundance: .

CDR3aa: CASSQVVLAGHNEQFF
v_gene: TRBV3-1
abundance: .

CDR3aa: CASTHRTGVDTGELFF
v_gene: TRBV5-1
abundance: .

CDR3aa: CATSIRQGVGEQYF
v_gene: TRBV15
abundance: .

CDR3aa: CASTLSGDEQFF
v_gene: TRBV12-3/TRBV12-4
abundance: few

CDR3aa: CATSDPAGDAETQYF
v_gene: TRBV24-1
abundance: .

CDR3aa: CASSVGSAGANEQFF
v_gene: TRBV9
abundance: few

CDR3aa: CASRSPHPWDRGRGANVLTF
v_gene: TRBV11-2
abundance: .

CDR3aa: CASSEVDRGRGEQYF
v_gene: TRBV6-1
abundance: .

CDR3aa: CATGRDLGLETQYF
v_gene: TRBV15
abundance: .

CDR3aa: CASSLAGRTYEQYF
v_gene: TRBV5-1
abundance: many

CDR3aa: CASSFTSGSPNNEQFF
v_gene: TRBV11-2
abundance: .

CDR3aa: CASSSVAVSSYEQYF
v_gene: TRBV28
abundance: .

CDR3aa: CASSPIQVEQFF
v_gene: TRBV7-9
abundance: .

CDR3aa: CASIGAFRAAYNEQFF
v_gene: TRBV28
abundance: .

CDR3aa: CASSLAEGARETQYF
v_gene: TRBV7-2
abundance: few

CDR3aa: CSAPGLGGSYNEQFF
v_gene: TRBV29-1
abundance: few

CDR3aa: CSARDLLDTQYF
v_gene: TRBV20-1
abundance: .

CDR3aa: CASSSMPQETQYF
v_gene: TRBV7-2
abundance: once

CDR3aa: CASSINRHYEQYF
v_gene: TRBV11-2
abundance: .

CDR3aa: CASRVRGPQYF
v_gene: TRBV25-1
abundance: .

CDR3aa: CASSVSAWDTQYF
v_gene: TRBV9
abundance: .